One T cell receptor beta chain is described in this entry. In the authors' methods: How many nucleated cells were present was estimated from reference gene primer amplification. The repertoire was sequenced with immunoSEQ multiplex PCR; TCRdb's copy has only in-frame clones and lacks some. The D gene and trimming were derived from the DNA, and the V and J assignments and clone size from that table. The data contain some 200,000 clones, roughly 90% of them singletons. This sample was included in a study of blood T cell repertoires in COVID-19. For the study at large: PBMCs, B-cell-depleted T cells, or T cells were the source of the cDNA or gDNA that made up the material.

This TCR was recovered from a woman between 65 and 79 years old with acute or convalescent COVID-19. Sequenced sample: peripheral blood.

CDR3 DNA: TGCGCCAGCAGCCACCTAGAAGAGACCCAGTACTTC. Translated, it gives CASSHLEETQYF. The V and J genes are TRBV4-1 and TRBJ2-5; no clear D. Trimming took 3 bases from V and 3 from J, leaving 5 bases between them. The CDR3 length is 12 residues. CDR1 MGHRA and CDR2 YSYEKL come from the germline V gene.